Listed here are 4 T cell receptor beta chains from one sample, sequenced in a study of Graves' ophthalmopathy and Graves' hyperthyroidism. RNA transcripts were the template, and TCR beta CDR3 regions were amplified from them. The library came from an HTBI-primed first-round RT-PCR and a second-round multiplex PCR. From the multiplex PCR reads, TCRdb called clonotypes with MiXCR, one entry per CDR3 protein. The sample holds about 420,000 distinct CDR3 sequences, around 21% seen once. The sample was peripheral blood. These receptors were collected from a young woman with stable Graves' hyperthyroidism.

CDR3 in amino acids: CASSPSKRPDGYTF. The CDR3 region has the DNA TGTGCCAGCAGTCCAAGTAAGAGGCCTGATGGCTACACCTTC. The rearrangement links TRBV27 to TRBJ1-2; no clear D gene. The germline V and J ends were trimmed by 5 bases and 6 bases, with 16 bases remaining between them. The CDR3 covers 14 residues. The germline V gene has CDR1 MNHEY and CDR2 SMNVEV (reference sequence).

This clonotype was observed at least ten times. This chain links TRBV6-2 or TRBV6-3 with TRBJ2-7; D may be TRBD1 (6 bases). The germline V gene has CDR1 MNHEY and CDR2 SVGEGT. The CDR3 is 12 residues long. The V end lost 7 bases, the J end lost 3 bases, and 10 bases lay between the germline ends. The CDR3 bases are TGTGCCAGCAAGAAACAGGGCTACGAGCAGTACTTC. This translates into CASKKQGYEQYF.

This clonotype showed up many times. The rearrangement links TRBV27 to TRBJ1-1, with a tentative D call TRBD1 (6 bases). The V gene lost 6 bases and the J gene lost 5 bases, with 13 bases spanning the gap. CDR3 length: 13 amino acids. Per germline, CDR1 MNHEY and CDR2 SMNVEV (reference sequence). CDR3 region: CASRWGAGTEAFF. The DNA for the CDR3 is TGTGCCAGCAGGTGGGGGGCAGGTACTGAAGCTTTCTTT.

This clonotype was seen ten or more times. V gene TRBV12-3 or TRBV12-4 combines with J gene TRBJ1-2; weak D call: TRBD1 (5 bases). Trimming pared 6 bases from V and 4 bases from J, leaving 12 bases between. The CDR3 has 13 residues. The CDR3 nucleotides are TGTGCCAGCAGCCAGGGACCGGGCTATGGCTACACCTTC. It encodes CASSQGPGYGYTF.